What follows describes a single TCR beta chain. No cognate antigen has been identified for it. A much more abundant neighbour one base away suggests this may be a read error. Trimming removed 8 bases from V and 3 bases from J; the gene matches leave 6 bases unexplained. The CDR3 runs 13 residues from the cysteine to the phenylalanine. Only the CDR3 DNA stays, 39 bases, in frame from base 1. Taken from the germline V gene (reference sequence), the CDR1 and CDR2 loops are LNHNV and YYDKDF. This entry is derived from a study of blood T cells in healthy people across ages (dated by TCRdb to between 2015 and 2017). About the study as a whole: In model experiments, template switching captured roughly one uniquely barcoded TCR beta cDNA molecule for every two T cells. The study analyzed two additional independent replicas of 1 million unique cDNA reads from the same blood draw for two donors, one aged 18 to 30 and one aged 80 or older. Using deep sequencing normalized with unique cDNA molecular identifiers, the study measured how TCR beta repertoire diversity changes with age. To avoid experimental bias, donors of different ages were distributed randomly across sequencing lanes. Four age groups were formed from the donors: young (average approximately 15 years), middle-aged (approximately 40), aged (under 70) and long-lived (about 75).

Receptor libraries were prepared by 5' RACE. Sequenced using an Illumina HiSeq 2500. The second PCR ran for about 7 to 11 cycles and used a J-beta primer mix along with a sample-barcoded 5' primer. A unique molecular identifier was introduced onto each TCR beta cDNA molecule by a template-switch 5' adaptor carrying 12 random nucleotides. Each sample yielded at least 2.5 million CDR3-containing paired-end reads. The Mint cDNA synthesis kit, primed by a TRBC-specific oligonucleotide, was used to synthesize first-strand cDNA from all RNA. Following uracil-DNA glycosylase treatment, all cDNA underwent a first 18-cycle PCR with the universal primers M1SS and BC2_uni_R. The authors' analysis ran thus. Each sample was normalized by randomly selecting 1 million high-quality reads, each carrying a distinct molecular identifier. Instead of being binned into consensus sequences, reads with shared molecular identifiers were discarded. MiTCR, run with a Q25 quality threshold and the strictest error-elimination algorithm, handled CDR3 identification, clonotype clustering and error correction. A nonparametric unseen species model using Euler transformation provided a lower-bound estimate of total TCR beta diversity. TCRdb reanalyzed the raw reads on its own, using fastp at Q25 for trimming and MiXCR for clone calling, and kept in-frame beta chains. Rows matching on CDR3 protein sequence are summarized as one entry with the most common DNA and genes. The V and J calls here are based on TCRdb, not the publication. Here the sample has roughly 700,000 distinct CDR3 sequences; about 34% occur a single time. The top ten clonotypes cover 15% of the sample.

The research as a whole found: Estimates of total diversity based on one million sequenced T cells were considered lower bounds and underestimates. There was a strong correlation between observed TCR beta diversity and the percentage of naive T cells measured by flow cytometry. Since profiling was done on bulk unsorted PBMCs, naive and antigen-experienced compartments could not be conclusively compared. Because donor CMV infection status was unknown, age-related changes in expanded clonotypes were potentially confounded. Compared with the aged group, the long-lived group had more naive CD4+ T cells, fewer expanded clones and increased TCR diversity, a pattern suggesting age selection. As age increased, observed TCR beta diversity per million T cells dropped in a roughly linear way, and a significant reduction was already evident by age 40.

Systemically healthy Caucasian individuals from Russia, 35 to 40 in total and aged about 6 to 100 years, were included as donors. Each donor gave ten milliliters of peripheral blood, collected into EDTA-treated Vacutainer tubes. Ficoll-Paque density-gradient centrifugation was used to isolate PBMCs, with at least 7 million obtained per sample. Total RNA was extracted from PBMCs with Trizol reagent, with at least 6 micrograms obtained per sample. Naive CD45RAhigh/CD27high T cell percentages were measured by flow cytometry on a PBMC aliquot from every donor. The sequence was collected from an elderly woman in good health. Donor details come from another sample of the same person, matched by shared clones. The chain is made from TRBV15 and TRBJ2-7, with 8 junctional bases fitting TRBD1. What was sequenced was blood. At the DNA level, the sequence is TGTGCCACCGGCATAGGGACAGGCTACGAGCAGTACTTC. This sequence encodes CATGIGTGYEQYF.